This is a list of T cell receptor beta chains from one sample in a study of blood T cell repertoires in COVID-19. The protocol was immunoSEQ multiplex PCR, while the TCRdb copy is restricted to in-frame clones and leaves out a portion. The sample carries roughly 250,000 clones, roughly 88% recorded once. Sample: peripheral blood. The receptors were sampled from a woman in her forties who had recovered from COVID-19. Each CDR3 is given with its conserved first and last residue. Each record gives: V gene, clone size, D gene, J gene, CDR3 DNA, CDR3 protein. The D gene is left open where the match is weak. A row's size may be missing; if present it is once, few, many or a size class.

>TRBV30|.|.|TRBJ1-1
TGTGCCTGGAGGACTCGGCAGGGGCGCGTTGAAAACACTGAAGCTTTCTTT
CAWRTRQGRVENTEAFF
>TRBV7-3|.|TRBD2|TRBJ2-2
TGTGCCAGCAGCGTTAGCGGGAGAGTAGGCACCGGGGAGCTGTTTTTT
CASSVSGRVGTGELFF
>TRBV18|.|TRBD1|TRBJ2-5
TGTGCCAGCTCACCACGCTCCGGACAGGGGGCAGGGGAGACCCAGTACTTC
CASSPRSGQGAGETQYF
>TRBV7-2|.|.|TRBJ1-2
TGTGCCAGCAGCTTAGGGCAGGGGCCCTACTATGGCTACACCTTC
CASSLGQGPYYGYTF
>TRBV18|.|.|TRBJ2-5
TGTGCCAGCTCACTGACAGGCGAGTACCAAGAGACCCAGTACTTC
CASSLTGEYQETQYF
>TRBV6-6|.|.|TRBJ1-4
TGTGCCAGCATTGACCGGGGGGTCGCAACTAATGAAAAACTGTTTTTT
CASIDRGVATNEKLFF
>TRBV27|.|.|TRBJ2-7
TGTGCCACCTCTTCTGGGGCTTCGAGTTCCTACGAGCAGTACTTC
CATSSGASSSYEQYF
>TRBV5-1|.|.|TRBJ2-7
TGCGCCAGCAGCTTTTCCCAGGGGTCCTACGAGCAGTACTTC
CASSFSQGSYEQYF
>TRBV2|few|.|TRBJ2-7
TGTGCCAGCAGCCATATCGGACTCTCCTTCGAGCAGTACTTC
CASSHIGLSFEQYF
>TRBV18|.|TRBD2|TRBJ2-7
TGTGCCAGCTCACAGGGGACTAGCGGCTACGAGCAGTACTTC
CASSQGTSGYEQYF
>TRBV6-5|.|TRBD1|TRBJ1-2
TGTGCCAGCAGTTACTACGGACAGGGAGGCGGCTACACCTTC
CASSYYGQGGGYTF
>TRBV9|.|TRBD1|TRBJ1-5
TGTGCCAGCAGCCCAGGGACAGGCCAAAATCAGCCCCAGCATTTT
CASSPGTGQNQPQHF
>TRBV5-1|.|.|TRBJ2-7
TGCGCCAGCAGCCTGACTGGGGAGCAGTACTTC
CASSLTGEQYF
>TRBV11-2|.|.|TRBJ1-4
TGTGCCAGCAGCTTAATGGCGGCGCGGGAGGTGTTTTTT
CASSLMAAREVFF
>TRBV6-2/TRBV6-3|.|.|TRBJ2-1
TGTGCCAGCAGTTACCGGGTAGCGGCCCATTCTGAGCAGTTCTTC
CASSYRVAAHSEQFF
>TRBV6-1|.|.|TRBJ2-7
TGTGCCAGCAGTGAAGCAGCCGGGGGAAGGAGTTTCGAGCAGTACTTC
CASSEAAGGRSFEQYF
>TRBV30|few|.|TRBJ1-2
TGTGCCTGGACCGGGACGGGGAGGGATGGCTACACCTTC
CAWTGTGRDGYTF
>TRBV9|.|TRBD2|TRBJ2-5
TGTGCCAGCAGCGTAGGGGGACTAGCGGGTGCCAGAGAGACCCAGTACTTC
CASSVGGLAGARETQYF
>TRBV12-5|.|TRBD1|TRBJ2-7
TGTGCTAGTGGTTTGGTACTGTTGACAGGGAAATACGAGCAGTACTTC
CASGLVLLTGKYEQYF
>TRBV11-3|.|TRBD2|TRBJ2-1
TGTGCCAGCAGCTTAACTAGCGGGAGTTATCAGCCGATCTACAATGAGCAGTTCTTC
CASSLTSGSYQPIYNEQFF
>TRBV28|.|TRBD1|TRBJ1-4
TGTGCCAGCACTTCTTCAGGGGGAAATGAAAAACTGTTTTTT
CASTSSGGNEKLFF
>TRBV4-3|.|TRBD1|TRBJ1-6
TGCGCCAGCAGCCGATTCCAGGGGGCGAATTCACCCCTCCACTTT
CASSRFQGANSPLHF
>TRBV18|.|.|TRBJ2-5
TGTGCCAGCTCACCACATCGAGCGAACGGGGAGACCCAGTACTTC
CASSPHRANGETQYF
>TRBV7-3|few|TRBD1|TRBJ1-2
TGTGCCAGCAGCCCGACAGGGCCTGGGGGAGGCTACACCTTC
CASSPTGPGGGYTF
>TRBV24-1|.|.|TRBJ2-3
TGTGCCACCAGTGATTTAAGAGCGGGCGCACCAGATACGCAGTATTTT
CATSDLRAGAPDTQYF
>TRBV5-1|.|TRBD1|TRBJ2-7
TGCGCCAGCACCAGGACAGGGTCCTACGAGCAGTACTTC
CASTRTGSYEQYF
>TRBV6-6|.|.|TRBJ2-1
TGTGCCAGCAGCTTCGGGTCCTACAATGAGCAGTTCTTC
CASSFGSYNEQFF
>TRBV30|.|.|TRBJ2-2
TGTGCCTGGAGGATAACAGGGAGATACACCGGGGAGCTGTTTTTT
CAWRITGRYTGELFF